The next 3 T cell receptor beta chains were all read from a single sample in a study of Graves' ophthalmopathy and Graves' hyperthyroidism. The authors amplified TCR beta CDR3 regions from RNA transcripts. RT-PCR was first run with HTBI primers, then multiplex PCR in a second round. From the multiplex PCR reads, TCRdb called clonotypes with MiXCR, one entry per CDR3 protein. The sample comprises about 590,000 distinct CDR3 sequences, roughly 40% of which are singletons, and about 4.1% rests with the top ten. Sample: peripheral blood or thyroid tissue (not recorded which). The source is an adult man with Graves' hyperthyroidism.

This clonotype showed up many times. The chain has TRBV6-5 and TRBJ2-5; D not resolved. CDR1 and CDR2 (germline): MNHEY, SVGAGI. With 2 bases removed from V and 1 base from J, the gap between germline ends came to 8 bases. The CDR3 consists of 14 residues. CDR3 sequence reads: CASSYGGSQETQYF. In nucleotides, the CDR3 is TGTGCCAGCAGTTACGGCGGATCCCAAGAGACCCAGTACTTC.

This rearrangement joins TRBV2 to TRBJ2-7, with D unresolved. V lost 5 bases to trimming and J lost 4 bases, with 18 bases between them. Germline CDR1 reads SNHLY; CDR2 reads FYNNEI. The length of the CDR3 is 15 residues. In DNA form, the CDR3 reads TGTGCCAGCAGTTTAGAAGGAACAGAACCGTACGAGCAGTACTTC. Its translation: CASSLEGTEPYEQYF.

Remarks on this clonotype: A single base separates this from a much larger clone, so it may be a read error. V usage is TRBV29-1 and J usage is TRBJ1-1, with unresolved D. This CDR3 is 13 amino acids long. CDR1 and CDR2 (germline): SQVTM, ANQGSEA. CDR3 sequence: CSVDFWGQTEALF. The CDR3, as DNA: TGCAGCGTTGACTTCTGGGGTCAAACTGAAGCTCTCTTT.